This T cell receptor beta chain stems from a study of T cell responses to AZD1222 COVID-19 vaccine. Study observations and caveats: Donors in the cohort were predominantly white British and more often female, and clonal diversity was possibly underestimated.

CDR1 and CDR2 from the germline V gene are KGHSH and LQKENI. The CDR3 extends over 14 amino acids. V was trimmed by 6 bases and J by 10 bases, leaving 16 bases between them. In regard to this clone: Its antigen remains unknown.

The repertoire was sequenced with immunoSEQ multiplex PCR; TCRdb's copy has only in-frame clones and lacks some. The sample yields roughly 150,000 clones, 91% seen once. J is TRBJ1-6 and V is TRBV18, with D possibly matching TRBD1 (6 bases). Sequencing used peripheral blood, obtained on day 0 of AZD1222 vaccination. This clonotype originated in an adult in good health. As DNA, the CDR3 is TGTGCCAGCTCTCTCGATCAGACAGGATCACCCCTCCACTTT. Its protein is CASSLDQTGSPLHF.